One sample yielded the 24 T cell receptor beta chains listed below, sequenced in a study of T-cell memory formation after mild COVID-19 (dated by TCRdb to the early 2020s). Libraries were constructed by 5' RACE. For sequencing, an Illumina NovaSeq 6000 was employed. TCRdb reran the public reads through fastp at Q25 and MiXCR, keeping productive beta chains. Each record represents a unique CDR3 protein, reported with the most common genes and DNA among its rows. In this sample the table shows more than 450,000 distinct CDR3 sequences, 18% of which occur a single time. The ten largest clones represent about 12% of the sample. Sequencing was carried out using PBMCs or a T cell subset sorted from them (not recorded which). These receptors all stem from an adult woman who had mild COVID-19 (a few samples of this study predate the infection). The sample titles of this study are shuffled in the database, so cell type and time point are left out; the donor was told from shared clones.

This clonotype was seen more than once but under ten times. This rearrangement joins TRBV3-1 to TRBJ2-3; 9 positions match TRBD2. Losses at the gene ends were 4 bases for V and 2 bases for J; bases not matched to a gene: 4. The length of the CDR3 is 15 residues. Germline V gene lookup returns CDR1 LGHDT and CDR2 YNNKEL (reference sequence). The CDR3 region is CASSRIAGDTDTQYF. The CDR3 region has the DNA TGTGCCAGCAGCCGCATAGCGGGGGACACAGATACGCAGTATTTT.

CDR3 DNA: TGTGCCAGCAGCAAAGTAGTAGGAGGGACCACAGATACGCAGTATTTT. Translation: CASSKVVGGTTDTQYF. The chain uses TRBV21-1 and TRBJ2-3; the DNA was not used to check the table's D call, TRBD2. TRBV21-1 is annotated as a pseudogene. The CDR3 consists of 16 residues.

There are a few counts of this clonotype. The rearrangement joins TRBV20-1 to TRBJ2-3; 12 bases align to TRBD2. The CDR3 has 18 amino acids. V lost 0 bases to trimming and J lost 2 bases; unmatched junction nucleotides: 9. The germline V gene has CDR1 DFQATT and CDR2 SNEGSKA (reference sequence). The CDR3 is CSARDPGLAGGFTDTQYF. As DNA, the CDR3 is TGCAGTGCTAGAGACCCCGGGCTAGCGGGGGGGTTCACAGATACGCAGTATTTT.

This clonotype was recorded at least ten times. The chain links TRBV10-3 to TRBJ2-1; D remains ambiguous. The CDR3 totals 14 residues. Germline V gene sequence: CDR1 ENHRY, CDR2 SYGVKD. V was trimmed by 3 bases and J by 6 bases, leaving 12 bases between them. The CDR3 nucleotides are TGTGCCATCAGTGATTCCCATGACGTCAATGAGCAGTTCTTC. It codes for CAISDSHDVNEQFF.

This clonotype was seen only a few times. The CDR3 here is CASRQRDRGLFGELFF. Here the CDR3 DNA reads TGTGCCAGTAGGCAGCGGGACAGGGGTCTGTTCGGGGAGCTGTTTTTT. V usage is TRBV19 and J usage is TRBJ2-2; TRBD1 matches 10 bases. There are 16 residues in the CDR3. Germline V lookup: CDR1 LNHDA, CDR2 SQIVND (reference sequence). V trimming: 6 bases; J trimming: 7 bases; junction bases outside the gene matches: 11.

The rearrangement joins TRBV2 to TRBJ1-1; D is possibly TRBD1 (6 bases). V was shortened by 4 bases and J by 3 bases, with 15 bases between the two germline ends. CDR1 is SNHLY, CDR2 FYNNEI, per germline. This CDR3 region has 15 residues. CDR3 protein: CASSAGQTMYTEAFF. In DNA, the CDR3 is TGTGCCAGCAGTGCCGGACAGACGATGTACACTGAAGCTTTCTTT.

This clonotype came up a few times. This chain uses TRBV6-5 with TRBJ1-5; D remains ambiguous. V lost 0 bases and J 6 bases, leaving 6 bases between the germline ends. Germline CDR1 and CDR2: MNHEY and SVGAGI. This CDR3 region has 13 residues. CDR3 bases: TGTGCCAGCAGTTACTCGGGAATTCAGCCCCAGCATTTT. Its protein product is CASSYSGIQPQHF.

The chain joins TRBV27 to TRBJ1-5; 7 bases are shared with TRBD1. Trimming took 5 bases from V and 5 from J; bases not matched to a gene: 9. Germline values: CDR1 MNHEY, CDR2 SMNVEV (reference sequence). The CDR3 covers 15 residues. CDR3 bases: TGTGCCAGCAGTCCAGGGACAGTCAGGGATCAGCCCCAGCATTTT. This sequence encodes CASSPGTVRDQPQHF.

This clonotype turned up a few times. CDR3 amino acids: CASSYRDAGANVLTF. The CDR3 DNA reads TGTGCCAGCAGTTACAGGGATGCTGGGGCCAACGTCCTGACTTTC. V usage is TRBV12-3 or TRBV12-4 and J usage is TRBJ2-6, with D tentatively TRBD1 (6 bases). This CDR3 region has 15 residues. Trimming cost V 4 bases and J 2 bases, with 9 bases left between them.

V usage is TRBV12-3 or TRBV12-4 and J usage is TRBJ2-1, with D possibly called TRBD1 or TRBD2 (5 bases each). Trimming left V 8 bases short and J 9 bases short, with 20 bases between. The CDR3 is 14 residues long. The DNA for the CDR3 is TGTGCCAGCGGCTCCGGGACCCCGGTATTTGAGCAGTTCTTC. Residues: CASGSGTPVFEQFF.

In the case of this clonotype: One end of the junction is discordant with germline, which a read error may explain. The V call is TRBV20-1, the J call TRBJ1-5, with 10 bases matching TRBD1. This CDR3 comprises 16 residues. Per the germline V gene, CDR1 is DFQATT and CDR2 is SNEGSKA (reference sequence). The CDR3 region is CSARARQGAFNQHQHF. CDR3 in DNA: TGCAGTGCTAGAGCCCGACAGGGGGCATTTAATCAGCACCAGCATTTT.

This sequence joins TRBV29-1 and TRBJ1-1, with a possible D match to TRBD1 (5 bases). CDR1 and CDR2 (germline): SQVTM, ANQGSEA. The length of the CDR3 is 10 residues. Trimming stripped 7 bases from V and 7 bases from J, with 10 bases between. CDR3 sequence: CSGDSNEAFF. The DNA of the CDR3 is TGCAGCGGAGACAGCAATGAAGCTTTCTTT.

V and J are TRBV6-2 or TRBV6-3 and TRBJ2-7, with TRBD1 matching over 7 bases. Germline loops: CDR1 MNHEY, CDR2 SVGEGT. This CDR3 has 17 amino acids. Losses at the gene ends were 7 bases for V and 2 bases for J; bases not matched to a gene: 17. CDR3 nucleotide sequence: TGTGCCAGCACCAACAGGGGCTCACCGACCTGGGCCTACGAGCAGTACTTC. It translates to CASTNRGSPTWAYEQYF.

This sequence joins TRBV10-2 and TRBJ2-2; the D gene is possibly TRBD2 (5 bases). This CDR3 is 18 amino acids long. The germline CDR1 and CDR2 sequences are WSHSY and SAAADI. The ends were cut back, 3 bases at V and 6 bases at J, with 23 bases in the middle. CDR3 DNA sequence: TGCGCCAGCAGTGAACAGAATGGGGTAGCGCCGAGGGCCGGGGAGCTGTTTTTT. As protein: CASSEQNGVAPRAGELFF.

The CDR3 loop reads CASSWDVLYEQYF. Here the CDR3 DNA reads TGTGCCAGCAGCTGGGACGTCCTCTACGAGCAGTACTTC. The chain links TRBV7-2 to TRBJ2-7, with D tentatively TRBD1 or TRBD2 (5 bases each). The CDR3 has 13 residues. The germline CDR1 and CDR2 sequences are SGHTA and FQGNSA. Trimming cost V 4 bases and J 3 bases, with 10 bases left between them.

In its sample, this clonotype was seen a few times. This chain uses TRBV5-1 with TRBJ1-4; D not certain. This CDR3 region has 14 residues. Germline V gene data show CDR1 as SGHRS and CDR2 as YFSETQ. The V end was cut by 4 bases, the J end by 7 bases, with 14 bases between. The DNA for the CDR3 is TGCGCCAGCAGCACCGCCTCAGCGGGTGAAAAACTGTTTTTT. This codes for CASSTASAGEKLFF.

The chain joins TRBV5-1 to TRBJ2-5; D is perhaps TRBD2 (6 bases). CDR3 length: 17 amino acids. With 4 bases removed from V and 5 bases from J, the gap between germline ends came to 24 bases. Germline V CDR1 and CDR2: SGHRS, YFSETQ. DNA for the CDR3: TGCGCCAGCAGCGGGGCCGAACTATCGCGGGGTGGTGAGACCCAGTACTTC. Amino acid sequence: CASSGAELSRGGETQYF.

The rearrangement uses TRBV30 and TRBJ1-5; tentative D call: TRBD1 (5 bases). This CDR3 has 13 amino acids. V lost 2 bases and J lost 5, with 10 bases in between. The germline V gene has CDR1 GTSNPN and CDR2 SVGIG (reference sequence). DNA for the CDR3: TGTGCCTGGAGTCCCGGACACGATCAGCCCCAGCATTTT. Translated, it gives CAWSPGHDQPQHF.

This clonotype was detected a few times. The CDR3 DNA follows: TGTGCCAGCAGTTACTTCAGTGCAGATACGCAGTATTTT. Protein: CASSYFSADTQYF. This chain connects TRBV6-5 to TRBJ2-3; D is unclear. The V and J ends lost 1 base and 4 bases respectively, with 6 bases between them. The CDR3 totals 13 residues. Germline CDR1 is MNHEY and CDR2 is SVGAGI.

This clonotype was counted a single time. The chain links TRBV20-1 to TRBJ1-5; unclear D gene. Germline V gene data show CDR1 as DFQATT and CDR2 as SNEGSKA (reference sequence). The V end lost 5 bases, the J end lost 2 bases, and 13 bases lay between the germline ends. The CDR3 loop spans 14 amino acids. CDR3 DNA sequence: TGCAGTGCTCAACTGATGGGAGGCAATCAGCCCCAGCATTTT. It is translated as CSAQLMGGNQPQHF.

Ten or more counts support this clonotype. The chain recombines TRBV2 with TRBJ2-1; 7 nucleotides match TRBD1. The CDR3 is 17 residues long. V shed 3 bases and J 0 bases; nucleotides not matched to a gene: 8. Germline CDR1 reads SNHLY; CDR2 reads FYNNEI. This CDR3 is CASSERGRLHSYNEQFF. In DNA, the CDR3 is TGTGCCAGCAGTGAGAGGGGGCGGCTACACTCCTACAATGAGCAGTTCTTC.

This clonotype has a handful of counts. V is TRBV6-6 and J is TRBJ1-1, with 7 positions matching TRBD1. The CDR3 is 13 residues long. Germline V gene data show CDR1 as MNHNY and CDR2 as SVGAGI (reference sequence). With V trimmed by 2 bases and J by 8 bases, 5 bases remained unmatched. Here the CDR3 reads CASSYGGQQEAFF. The DNA of the CDR3 is TGTGCCAGCAGTTACGGGGGACAGCAAGAAGCTTTCTTT.

This clonotype was observed at least ten times. The chain recombines TRBV12-3 or TRBV12-4 with TRBJ1-5; D is uncertain. The V end was cut by 6 bases, the J end by 0 bases, with 3 bases between. CDR3 length: 12 residues. The CDR3 sequence: CASRYSNQPQHF. The CDR3 DNA is TGTGCCAGCAGGTATAGCAATCAGCCCCAGCATTTT.

This clonotype occurred a few times. V and J are TRBV7-2 and TRBJ1-1; D is perhaps TRBD1 (6 bases). Between the trimmed V and J ends, which lost 2 bases and 11 bases, there was a span of 12 bases. The germline V gene has CDR1 SGHTA and CDR2 FQGNSA. This CDR3 has 12 amino acids. CDR3 DNA sequence: TGTGCCAGCAGCTTACGGACAGTCGCCGCTTTCTTT. This encodes CASSLRTVAAFF.